This paragraph covers one TCR beta chain sequence. This clonotype was recorded a few times. Its antigen is still unknown. Base qualities are missing; no much larger clone stands one base away. The sample is drawn from a study (dated by TCRdb to the mid-2010s). Trimming takes 8 bases off V and 5 bases off J; junction bases not matched to a gene: 7. The CDR3 measures 14 amino acids from cysteine to phenylalanine. Only the CDR3 DNA stays, 42 bases, in frame from base 1. The germline V gene (reference sequence) provides CDR1 LNHNV and CDR2 YYDKDF. Library prep was done by RT-PCR. Sequencing was performed on an Illumina MiSeq. TCRdb redid the processing of the public reads, applying fastp at Q25 and MiXCR, and retained in-frame beta chains. One record per CDR3 amino acid sequence lists the most common genes and DNA. This sample has 650,000 to 800,000 distinct CDR3 sequences in its table, and 11% to 15% of those were observed once. The leading ten clones occupy roughly 3.9% of the sample.

The rearrangement joined TRBV15 to TRBJ2-1, and 9 bases in between align with TRBD1. The clonotype was recovered from a female donor in good health, serving as a healthy control. Sequenced sample: memory CD4+ T cells from blood. The DNA sequence follows: TGTGCCACCGTCCGGGACAGGGCCCACAATGAGCAGTTCTTC. The resulting protein is CATVRDRAHNEQFF.